This is a list of T cell receptor beta chains from one sample in a study of cytomegalovirus exposure and HLA in healthy donors. The table came from immunoSEQ multiplex PCR; TCRdb's copy has only in-frame clones and leaves some out. The sample shows 90,000 or so clones, 75% to 85% of them seen only once. The sequenced sample was PBMCs. The receptors here all came from a man aged 25 to 40 in good health and CMV-seropositive. Each CDR3 is given with its conserved first and last residue. The D gene is left open where the match is weak. Clone sizes are given selectively: once, few, many, or a class where the clone is expanded.

NA	NA	TRBV4-3	TRBJ2-1	TGCGCCAGCAGCCTGACTGGATCGGAGTACAATGAGCAGTTCTTC	CASSLTGSEYNEQFF
NA	TRBD2	TRBV7-2	TRBJ2-1	TGTGCCAGCAGCGCTTGGGCTAGCGGGAGGGGCCGCAATGAGCAGTTCTTC	CASSAWASGRGRNEQFF
NA	NA	TRBV10-1	TRBJ2-3	TGCGCCAGCAGTGATTCAAGAACTAGCACAGATACGCAGTATTTT	CASSDSRTSTDTQYF
few	TRBD1	TRBV6-5	TRBJ1-5	TGTGCCAGCAGTCCGAACAGGGGGAATCAGCCCCAGCATTTT	CASSPNRGNQPQHF
few	NA	TRBV29-1	TRBJ2-1	TGCAGCGGGGGCTCAGCAGACAATGAGCAGTTCTTC	CSGGSADNEQFF
NA	NA	TRBV15	TRBJ2-2	TGTGCCACCAGCAGAGGAGGGTTTGCCGGGGAGCTGTTTTTT	CATSRGGFAGELFF
NA	NA	TRBV5-1	TRBJ2-5	TGCGCCAGCAGCTTGGCCCTGCAAGAGACCCAGTACTTC	CASSLALQETQYF
NA	TRBD2	TRBV9	TRBJ2-3	TGTGCCAGCAGCCCCGCTAGCGGGAGTGCAGATACGCAGTATTTT	CASSPASGSADTQYF
NA	TRBD2	TRBV4-3	TRBJ2-1	TGCGCCAGCAGCCAAGAAGGGACTAGCGGGAGTACGTCCTACAATGAGCAGTTCTTC	CASSQEGTSGSTSYNEQFF
NA	NA	TRBV9	TRBJ2-3	TGTGCCAGCAGCTCACGGACGGGGATCACAGATACGCAGTATTTT	CASSSRTGITDTQYF
NA	TRBD2	TRBV2	TRBJ2-1	TGTGCCAGCAGTACCAAGTGGGAGCGGGAGGGCCCCGAGCAGTTCTTC	CASSTKWEREGPEQFF
NA	TRBD1	TRBV11-2	TRBJ1-1	TGTGCCAGCAGCACTGGGACAGGGGGTCCTAACACTGAAGCTTTCTTT	CASSTGTGGPNTEAFF
NA	NA	TRBV27	TRBJ2-1	TGTGCCAGCAGTTTCGTCAATGAGCAGTTCTTC	CASSFVNEQFF
NA	TRBD1	TRBV5-1	TRBJ2-7	TGCGCCAGCAGCTCGCTGGGGGGGACAGGGGCCGAGCAGTACTTC	CASSSLGGTGAEQYF
NA	TRBD1	TRBV14	TRBJ1-1	TGTGCCAGCAGCCAAGTGGGCAGGGGGCCTACTGAAGCTTTCTTT	CASSQVGRGPTEAFF
NA	TRBD1	TRBV28	TRBJ2-7	TGTGCCAGCAGTTCTCCGGACAGGTCAGACTTC	CASSSPDRSDF
NA	TRBD1	TRBV12-5	TRBJ1-1	TGTGCTAGTGGTCGCGGGACAGCGGACACTGAAGCTTTCTTT	CASGRGTADTEAFF
NA	TRBD2	TRBV11-2	TRBJ2-7	TGTGCCAGCAGTCTTACTAGCGGGAGTGGCGAGCAGTACTTC	CASSLTSGSGEQYF
NA	TRBD2	TRBV27	TRBJ2-1	TGTGCCAGCAGACAATGGGGACTAGCGGGAGGCCCCAATACGAATGAGCAGTTCTTC	CASRQWGLAGGPNTNEQFF
once	NA	TRBV6-6	TRBJ1-1	TGTGCCAGCAGTTACACGGTGAACACTGAAGCTTTCTTT	CASSYTVNTEAFF
few	TRBD1	TRBV6-4	TRBJ1-1	TGTGCCAGCAGGGGGGGACAGAACGTTTGCACTGAAGCTTTCTTT	CASRGGQNVCTEAFF
NA	NA	TRBV5-6	TRBJ1-5	TGTGCCAGCAGCTTGCGGGGGGCGCAGCCCCAGCATTTT	CASSLRGAQPQHF
NA	NA	TRBV28	TRBJ2-3	TGTGTTGTGAGGGCAGCAGATACGCAGTATTTT	CVVRAADTQYF
NA	NA	TRBV30	TRBJ1-5	TGTGCCTGGAGTGCCGGACAGCGGAGGAATCAGCCCCAGCATTTT	CAWSAGQRRNQPQHF
NA	NA	TRBV7-2	TRBJ1-3	TGTGCCAGCAGCTTCGACCTGTCGGGGAACACCATATATTTT	CASSFDLSGNTIYF
NA	NA	TRBV11-2	TRBJ2-1	TGTGCCAGCAGCCTCCCATCCGGCAGGGAATCCTACAATGAGCAGTTCTTC	CASSLPSGRESYNEQFF
NA	TRBD2	TRBV10-1	TRBJ2-1	TGCGCCAGCAGCCTAACTAGCGGGGGCTCCTACAATGAGCAGTTCTTC	CASSLTSGGSYNEQFF
NA	NA	TRBV5-4	TRBJ2-6	TGTGCCAGCAGCCTAGATCCGGGGGCCAACGTCCTGACTTTC	CASSLDPGANVLTF
NA	NA	TRBV21-1	TRBJ1-5	TGTGCCAAAACACAGGGCTACAATCAGCCCCAGCATTTT	CAKTQGYNQPQHF
few	NA	TRBV11-2	TRBJ2-7	TGTGCCAGCAGCCCCCCGACTAGTCGGTCCTACGAGCAGTACTTC	CASSPPTSRSYEQYF
NA	NA	TRBV5-4	TRBJ2-7	TGTGCCAGCAGCGAGACAGTTAAAGCCTACGAGCAGTACTTC	CASSETVKAYEQYF
NA	TRBD1	TRBV18	TRBJ1-3	TGTGCCAGCTCATCGGACAGGGGCTTCTCTGGAAACACCATATATTTT	CASSSDRGFSGNTIYF
NA	NA	TRBV6-5	TRBJ2-7	TGTGCCAGTCGGCTAGGGGGAGTCGGAACCTACGAGCAGTACTTC	CASRLGGVGTYEQYF
NA	NA	TRBV2	TRBJ2-2	TGTGCCAGCACGGGGAGAGGAATGGCCGGGGAGCTGTTTTTT	CASTGRGMAGELFF
NA	TRBD1	TRBV7-9	TRBJ1-1	TGTTCCGGCACGGGGACAGTTTCTCAGAACACTGAAGCTTTCTTT	CSGTGTVSQNTEAFF
NA	TRBD1	TRBV5-4	TRBJ2-1	TGTGCCAGCAAGAGAAGCGCAGGGGGCTACTCCAATGAGCAGTTCTTC	CASKRSAGGYSNEQFF
NA	NA	TRBV5-5	TRBJ2-1	TGTGCCAGCAGCTTATCCTACTGGTCCTACAATGAGCAGTTCTTC	CASSLSYWSYNEQFF
NA	NA	TRBV18	TRBJ1-2	TGTGCCAGCTCAGCAGGGTCTGGCTACACCTTC	CASSAGSGYTF
NA	TRBD2	TRBV15	TRBJ2-2	TGTGCCACCAGCAAGGGGTGGGGAGCGGGAATACGCACCGGGGAGCTGTTTTTT	CATSKGWGAGIRTGELFF
once	TRBD1	TRBV28	TRBJ1-5	TGTGCCAGCAGTGACAGGGCTGGCCAGCCCCAGCATTTT	CASSDRAGQPQHF
NA	TRBD1	TRBV2	TRBJ2-7	TGTGCCAGCAGTGAACGGGACAGGGTCCACGAGCAGTACTTC	CASSERDRVHEQYF
few	TRBD1	TRBV6-1	TRBJ1-1	TGTGCCAGCAGTGCGCCGGGACAGGGAGCTGAAGCTTTCTTT	CASSAPGQGAEAFF
NA	TRBD2	TRBV18	TRBJ2-7	TGTGCCAGCTCACTCACACTAGCGGGAGATCTCTACGAGCAGTACTTC	CASSLTLAGDLYEQYF